The next 19 T cell receptor beta chains were all read from a single sample in a study of T cells after yellow fever vaccination. TCRdb independently ran MiXCR on the 5' RACE reads; one entry per CDR3 protein. The sample includes hundreds of thousands of distinct CDR3 sequences, 9% to 15% of them seen just once. The input for sequencing was PBMCs, taken on the day of the yellow fever booster vaccination. The receptor set was obtained from a man aged 25 to 40 who received the YFV17D yellow fever vaccine.

The V and J genes are TRBV3-1 and TRBJ2-3, with 13 bases identical to TRBD2. The CDR3 is 16 residues long. J gave up 6 bases and V 5 bases, and 8 bases lay outside the gene matches. Germline CDR1 reads LGHDT; CDR2 reads YNNKEL (reference sequence). The DNA of the CDR3 is TGTGCCAGCAGCGACGGACTAGCGGGAGTTGGGGATACGCAGTATTTT. The encoded protein is CASSDGLAGVGDTQYF.

There are a few counts of this clonotype. The chain combines TRBV4-2 with TRBJ2-4; weak D call: TRBD1 (5 bases). The CDR3 is 16 residues long. V lost 0 bases and J 3 bases, leaving 12 bases between the germline ends. CDR1 is LGHNA and CDR2 is YNFKEQ in the germline V gene. CDR3 bases: TGTGCCAGCAGCCAAGACTCAGGGTATAGCAAAAACATTCAGTACTTC. Translating gives CASSQDSGYSKNIQYF.

This clonotype has a handful of counts. V gene TRBV27 combines with J gene TRBJ2-1; the D gene is possibly TRBD2 (5 bases). The germline V gene encodes CDR1 MNHEY and CDR2 SMNVEV (reference sequence). V gave up 6 bases and J gave up 2 bases, with 11 bases separating them. This CDR3 spans 14 amino acids. CDR3 sequence (DNA): TGTGCCAGCAGACGGGGATCAACCTACAATGAGCAGTTCTTC. It specifies CASRRGSTYNEQFF.

V gene TRBV11-2 combines with J gene TRBJ2-3; D is uncertain. The CDR3 consists of 14 residues. CDR1 is SGHAT, CDR2 FQNNGV, per germline. V gave up 6 bases and J gave up 6 bases, with 16 bases separating them. The chain's CDR3 is CASRNWRSVDTQYF. The CDR3 nucleotides are TGTGCCAGCAGGAACTGGCGTTCCGTGGATACGCAGTATTTT.

This clonotype was counted between two and nine times. The genes are TRBV7-9 and TRBJ2-7, with TRBD2 matching 9 bases. CDR1 is SEHNR, CDR2 FQNEAQ, per germline (reference sequence). V lost 2 bases to trimming and J lost 7 bases; unmatched junction nucleotides: 6. This CDR3 comprises 14 residues. The chain's CDR3 is CASSLSGLASEQYF. In DNA, the CDR3 is TGTGCCAGCAGCTTATCCGGACTAGCGTCTGAGCAGTACTTC.

This clonotype turned up a few times. The chain joins TRBV20-1 to TRBJ2-3; 10 bases align to TRBD2. The CDR3 spans 13 residues. Germline V gene sequence: CDR1 DFQATT, CDR2 SNEGSKA (reference sequence). V lost 3 bases, J lost 8 bases, and 5 bases stayed unmatched. The CDR3: CSARLLAGSTQYF. CDR3 DNA: TGCAGTGCTAGGCTACTAGCGGGAAGTACGCAGTATTTT.

This clonotype has just a few counts. This chain connects TRBV25-1 to TRBJ1-2, with D unclear. V was pared by 2 bases and J by 1 base, with 5 bases between. The CDR3 length is 13 residues. Germline V lookup: CDR1 MGHDK, CDR2 SYGVNS. The CDR3 sequence is CASSERDNYGYTF. The CDR3 nucleotides are TGTGCCAGCAGTGAACGAGATAACTATGGCTACACCTTC.

This clonotype appeared a few times. V usage is TRBV7-6 and J usage is TRBJ2-2; TRBD1 might be the D (6 bases). With 6 bases removed from V and 6 bases from J, the gap between germline ends came to 17 bases. The germline V gene encodes CDR1 SGHVS and CDR2 FNYEAQ. The CDR3 extends over 15 amino acids. CDR3 DNA: TGTGCCAGCAGTATTTCCCGGGACATTTCCGGGGAGCTGTTTTTT. Its protein is CASSISRDISGELFF.

The chain has TRBV5-4 and TRBJ2-5; D possibly corresponds to TRBD2 (6 bases). Trimming shortened V by 3 bases and J by 3 bases, and 15 bases separated the two germline ends. Germline lookup yields CDR1 SGHNT and CDR2 YYREEE (reference sequence). This CDR3 has 15 residues. The CDR3 DNA reads as TGTGCCAGCAGCTCTAAGACTGGAGGGAAAGAGACCCAGTACTTC. This codes for CASSSKTGGKETQYF.

The chain uses TRBV24-1 and TRBJ2-3; tentative D call: TRBD1 (5 bases). Germline V gives CDR1 KGHDR, CDR2 SFDVKD. The V end lost 2 bases, the J end lost 2 bases, and 16 bases lay between the germline ends. This CDR3 contains 17 residues. The CDR3 DNA reads as TGTGCCACCAGTGATTCAATAGGGGATATTAACACAGATACGCAGTATTTT. Its translation: CATSDSIGDINTDTQYF.

The CDR3: CSARRGGGSNEQFF. The CDR3, as DNA: TGCAGTGCTCGAAGAGGGGGCGGATCTAATGAGCAGTTCTTC. The V call is TRBV20-1, the J call TRBJ2-1; 7 bases line up with TRBD1. V gave up 5 bases and J gave up 7 bases; unmatched junction bases: 11. Germline V CDR1 and CDR2: DFQATT, SNEGSKA (reference sequence). The length of the CDR3 is 14 residues.

This clonotype was recorded once. The chain carries TRBV20-1 and TRBJ2-3, with 9 nucleotides matching TRBD2. CDR1 is DFQATT and CDR2 is SNEGSKA in the germline V gene (reference sequence). Trimming removed 3 bases from V and 5 bases from J; junction bases left unmatched: 6. The CDR3 covers 14 residues. The CDR3 protein is CSASEAGGVDTQYF. CDR3 nucleotides: TGCAGTGCTAGCGAGGCGGGAGGGGTAGATACGCAGTATTTT.

This clonotype was seen only a few times. The rearrangement uses TRBV20-1 and TRBJ2-4; unclear D gene. CDR1 and CDR2 (germline): DFQATT, SNEGSKA (reference sequence). Between the trimmed V and J ends, which lost 1 base and 3 bases, there was a span of 4 bases. The CDR3 covers 12 residues. CDR3 residues: CSARALKNIQYF. In nucleotides, the CDR3 is TGCAGTGCTAGAGCCCTCAAAAACATTCAGTACTTC.

This clonotype was observed a handful of times. The chain employs TRBV12-3 or TRBV12-4 and TRBJ2-7, with 9 bases fitting TRBD1. This CDR3 region has 16 residues. V was clipped by 4 bases and J by 2 bases; unmatched bases: 9. Written as DNA, the CDR3 is TGTGCCAGCAGTTCGGGGGAGGGACAGGGAACCTACGAGCAGTACTTC. Translating it yields CASSSGEGQGTYEQYF.

This chain connects TRBV7-2 to TRBJ2-5; D may be TRBD2 (5 bases). The CDR3 spans 15 residues. Germline V gene data show CDR1 as SGHTA and CDR2 as FQGNSA. Trimming took 5 bases from V and 5 from J, leaving 18 bases between them. This CDR3 reads CASSLVILAGETQYF. CDR3 DNA sequence: TGTGCCAGCAGCCTAGTCATTCTAGCCGGGGAGACCCAGTACTTC.

The V and J genes are TRBV6-1 and TRBJ2-7, with 7 bases that match TRBD1. This CDR3 has 14 amino acids. Germline trimming cut 6 bases from V and 7 bases from J; bases unmatched to any gene: 12. Per the germline V gene, CDR1 is MNHNS and CDR2 is SASEGT. The CDR3 sequence: CASSPYRTGKEQYF. The DNA for the CDR3 is TGTGCCAGCAGCCCATATCGGACAGGAAAAGAGCAGTACTTC.

V usage is TRBV5-4 and J usage is TRBJ1-2; 12 nucleotides match TRBD1. J was trimmed by 3 bases and V by 5 bases; bases with no gene match: 5. The CDR3 is 15 amino acids. Germline V gene lookup returns CDR1 SGHNT and CDR2 YYREEE (reference sequence). The CDR3 protein is CASRAGTGGDYGYTF. The DNA of the CDR3 is TGTGCCAGCAGGGCCGGGACAGGGGGCGACTATGGCTACACCTTC. The entire variable domain, with the rest obtained from reference TRBV5-4 and TRBJ1-2, is as follows: ETGVTQSPTHLIKTRGQQVTLRCSSQSGHNTVSWYQQALGQGPQFIFQYYREEENGRGNFPPRFSGLQFPNYSSELNVNALELDDSALYLCASRAGTGGDYGYTFGSGTRLTVV.

This clonotype showed up just a few times. This chain joins TRBV9 and TRBJ2-1; 8 bases align to TRBD2. The CDR3 has 16 residues. The trim removed 4 bases at V and 1 base at J, leaving 7 bases unmatched. Germline CDR1 SGDLS, CDR2 YYNGEE. This CDR3 reads CASSLIAGTSYNEQFF. In DNA, the CDR3 is TGTGCCAGCAGCCTAATAGCGGGGACTTCCTACAATGAGCAGTTCTTC.

In its sample, this clonotype was seen a few times. V gene TRBV30 combines with J gene TRBJ2-3; 7 bases are shared with TRBD1. Germline loops: CDR1 GTSNPN, CDR2 SVGIG (reference sequence). This CDR3 is 14 amino acids long. V shed 2 bases and J 5 bases; nucleotides not matched to a gene: 7. CDR3 amino acids: CAWSLTGNGDTQYF. CDR3 nucleotides: TGTGCCTGGAGTTTGACAGGGAACGGAGATACGCAGTATTTT.